The following is a TCR beta chain sequence with its context. Its antigen is undetermined. This record comes from a study of OX40 agonist ivuxolimab in advanced cancers. Across the whole study: Patients treated during dose escalation were battling hepatocellular carcinoma, melanoma, renal cell or head and neck cancer. Age averaged about 60 years (range about 23 to 80), and roughly 80% were male.

The V end lost 0 bases, the J end lost 6 bases, and 11 bases lay between the germline ends. CDR1 and CDR2 (germline): SGHRS, YFSETQ. The CDR3 covers 14 residues. Study-wide results and limits: CD4+ T cells averaged fewer expanded clones than CD8+ T cells.

The assay was immunoSEQ multiplex PCR, and TCRdb's table has in-frame clones only and misses some. This sample carries more than 50,000 clones, about 89% of them seen once, and the ten largest clones take roughly 12%. The clonotype was recovered from an adult with an advanced solid tumor such as melanoma, head and neck, liver or kidney cancer. The chain carries TRBV5-1 and TRBJ2-3; no clear D. Material: CD4+ or CD8+ T cells sorted from blood, obtained in a trial of the OX40 agonist ivuxolimab. The CDR3 protein is CASSLARPEDTQYF. Written as DNA, the CDR3 is TGCGCCAGCAGCTTGGCCCGTCCGGAGGATACGCAGTATTTT.